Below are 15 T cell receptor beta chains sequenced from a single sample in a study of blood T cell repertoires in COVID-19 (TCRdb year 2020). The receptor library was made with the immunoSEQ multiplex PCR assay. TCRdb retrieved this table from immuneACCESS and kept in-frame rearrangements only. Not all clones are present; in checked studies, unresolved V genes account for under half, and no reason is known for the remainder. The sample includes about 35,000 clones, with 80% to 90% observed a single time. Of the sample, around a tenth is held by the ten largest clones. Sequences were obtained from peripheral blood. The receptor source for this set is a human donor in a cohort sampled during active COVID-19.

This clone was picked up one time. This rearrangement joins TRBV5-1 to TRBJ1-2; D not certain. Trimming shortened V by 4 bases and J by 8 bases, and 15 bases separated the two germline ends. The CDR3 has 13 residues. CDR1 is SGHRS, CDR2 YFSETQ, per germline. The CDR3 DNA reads TGCGCCAGCAGCACGAGTGCGACATGGGGCTACACCTTC. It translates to CASSTSATWGYTF.

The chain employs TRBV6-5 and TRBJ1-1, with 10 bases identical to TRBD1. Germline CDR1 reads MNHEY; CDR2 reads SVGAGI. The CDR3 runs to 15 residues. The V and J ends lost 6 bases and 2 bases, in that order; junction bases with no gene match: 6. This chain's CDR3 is CASRRDRGPNTEAFF. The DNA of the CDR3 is TGTGCCAGCAGACGGGACAGGGGACCCAACACTGAAGCTTTCTTT.

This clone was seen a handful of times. CDR3 residues: CASSFVGVNTEAFF. The CDR3 DNA reads TGTGCCAGCAGTTTCGTCGGGGTGAACACTGAAGCTTTCTTT. This rearrangement joins TRBV28 to TRBJ1-1, with D unclear. CDR1 is MDHEN, CDR2 SYDVKM, per germline. The CDR3 length is 14 residues. Trimming cost V 3 bases and J 0 bases, with 8 bases left between them.

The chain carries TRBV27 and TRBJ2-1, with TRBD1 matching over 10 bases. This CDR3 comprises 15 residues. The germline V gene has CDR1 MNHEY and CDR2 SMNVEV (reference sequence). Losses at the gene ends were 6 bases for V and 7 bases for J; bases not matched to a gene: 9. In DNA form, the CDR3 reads TGTGCCAGCAGGCCCGACAGGGGGCGTTTGAATGAGCAGTTCTTC. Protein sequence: CASRPDRGRLNEQFF.

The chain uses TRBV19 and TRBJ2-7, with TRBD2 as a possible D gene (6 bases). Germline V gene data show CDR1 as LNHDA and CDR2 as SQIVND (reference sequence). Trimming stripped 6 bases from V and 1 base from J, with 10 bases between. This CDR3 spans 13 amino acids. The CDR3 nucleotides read TGTGCCAGTAGCAAGGGGAGGTCCTACGAGCAGTACTTC. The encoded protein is CASSKGRSYEQYF. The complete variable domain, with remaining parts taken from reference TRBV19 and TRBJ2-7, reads DGGITQSPKYLFRKEGQNVTLSCEQNLNHDAMYWYRQDPGQGLRLIYYSQIVNDFQKGDIAEGYSVSREKKESFPLTVTSAQKNPTAFYLCASSKGRSYEQYFGPGTRLTVT.

CDR3 loop: CASSRKGPSYNSPLHF. As DNA, the CDR3 is TGTGCCAGTAGTAGAAAGGGGCCCTCCTATAATTCACCCCTCCACTTT. This chain connects TRBV19 to TRBJ1-6; weak D call: TRBD1 (5 bases). With 4 bases removed from V and 0 bases from J, the gap between germline ends came to 10 bases. Germline assignment: CDR1 LNHDA and CDR2 SQIVND (reference sequence). The CDR3 extends over 16 amino acids.

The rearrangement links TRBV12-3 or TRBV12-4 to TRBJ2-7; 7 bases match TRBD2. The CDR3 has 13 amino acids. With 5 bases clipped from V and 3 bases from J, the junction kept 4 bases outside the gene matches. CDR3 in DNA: TGTGCCAGCAGTGCTAGCGGAATCTACGAGCAGTACTTC. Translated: CASSASGIYEQYF.

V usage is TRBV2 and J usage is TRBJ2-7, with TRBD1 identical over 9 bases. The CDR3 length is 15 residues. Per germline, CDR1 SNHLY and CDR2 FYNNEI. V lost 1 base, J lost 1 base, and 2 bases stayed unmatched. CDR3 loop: CASSEDRGPSYEQYF. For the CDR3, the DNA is TGTGCCAGCAGTGAAGACAGGGGGCCTTCCTACGAGCAGTACTTC.

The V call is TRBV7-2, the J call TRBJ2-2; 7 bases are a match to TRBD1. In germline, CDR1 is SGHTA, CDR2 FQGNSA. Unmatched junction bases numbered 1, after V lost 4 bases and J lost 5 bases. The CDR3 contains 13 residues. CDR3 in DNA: TGTGCCAGCAGCTCACAGGGGACCGGGGAGCTGTTTTTT. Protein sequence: CASSSQGTGELFF.

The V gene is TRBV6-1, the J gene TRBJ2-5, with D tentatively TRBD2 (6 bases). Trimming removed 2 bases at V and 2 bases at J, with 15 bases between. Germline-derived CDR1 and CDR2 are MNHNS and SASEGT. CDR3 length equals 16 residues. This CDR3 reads CASSEPGLPIQETQYF. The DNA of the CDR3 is TGTGCCAGCAGTGAACCGGGACTTCCGATTCAAGAGACCCAGTACTTC.

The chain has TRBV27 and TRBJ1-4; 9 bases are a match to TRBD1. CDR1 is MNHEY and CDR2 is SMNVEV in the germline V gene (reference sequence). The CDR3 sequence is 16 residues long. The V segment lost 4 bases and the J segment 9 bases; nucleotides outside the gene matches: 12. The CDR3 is CASSYRSGTGTQKLFF. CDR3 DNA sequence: TGTGCCAGCAGTTACCGATCCGGGACAGGGACACAAAAACTGTTTTTT.

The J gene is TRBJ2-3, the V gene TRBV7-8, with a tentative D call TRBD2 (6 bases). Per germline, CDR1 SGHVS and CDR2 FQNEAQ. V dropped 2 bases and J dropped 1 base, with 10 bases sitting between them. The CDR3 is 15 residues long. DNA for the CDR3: TGTGCCAGCAGCTTACTAGCGAGGCGCACAGATACGCAGTATTTT. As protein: CASSLLARRTDTQYF.

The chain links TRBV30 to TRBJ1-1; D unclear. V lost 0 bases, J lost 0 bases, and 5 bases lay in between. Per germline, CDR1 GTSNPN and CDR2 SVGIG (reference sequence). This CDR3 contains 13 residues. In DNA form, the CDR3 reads TGTGCCTGGAGTGTCCAGTTGAACACTGAAGCTTTCTTT. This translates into CAWSVQLNTEAFF.

The CDR3 protein is CASSSGTSGMIKGTDTQYF. CDR3 sequence (DNA): TGTGCCAGTAGTTCCGGGACTAGCGGGATGATAAAGGGCACAGATACGCAGTATTTT. The rearrangement links TRBV19 to TRBJ2-3, with 13 bases matching TRBD2. Germline trimming cut 5 bases from V and 1 base from J; bases unmatched to any gene: 12. The CDR3 covers 19 residues. The germline V gene has CDR1 LNHDA and CDR2 SQIVND (reference sequence).

The CDR3 loop reads CASSLDRSSNQPQHF. The CDR3 DNA reads as TGTGCCAGCAGTTTGGACAGGAGTAGCAATCAGCCCCAGCATTTT. This chain connects TRBV6-5 to TRBJ1-5, with 7 bases lining up with TRBD1. This CDR3 is built from 15 residues. V gave up 4 bases and J gave up 0 bases; unmatched junction bases: 3. CDR1 and CDR2 from the germline V gene are MNHEY and SVGAGI.